This entry concerns a single T cell receptor beta chain. Its target is unknown. Genomic DNA extracted from bulk tumor tissue served as template. A total of around 600 ng was used per sample. Surgery yielded several widely spaced biopsies per primary tumor. Curative surgery was performed on patients who had untreated, newly diagnosed non-small cell lung cancer. The record originates from a study of immune heterogeneity within non-small cell lung tumors. Overall study findings and caveats: Individual patients' high-frequency T-cell receptor beta clonotypes were largely distinct from one another. Site-unique high-frequency clones occurred alongside identical dominant CDR3 beta clonotypes that recurred across tumor sites within a patient.

It was with 32 V and 13 J primers that multiplex PCR amplified TCR beta CDR3. Each CDR3 protein is one row after TCRdb ran MiXCR on the multiplex PCR reads. Here the sample spans around 3,000 distinct CDR3 sequences, approximately 45% being singletons. V lost 0 bases, J lost 1 base, and 3 bases stayed unmatched. The CDR3 consists of 15 residues. CDR1 is DFQATT, CDR2 SNEGSKA, per germline (reference sequence). The source of this sequence is a man in his sixties with non-small cell lung cancer. Sequencing used lung tumor tissue. This chain connects TRBV20-1 to TRBJ1-1; TRBD1 aligns across 9 bases. The CDR3 DNA reads TGCAGTGCTAGAGACCCGGGACAGGGGAACACTGAAGCTTTCTTT. This translates into CSARDPGQGNTEAFF.